Sequencing of this T cell receptor (beta chain) was carried out in a study of T cells in Graves' hyperthyroidism and ophthalmopathy. Overall study findings and caveats: It was a median around 6 months before onset that the model predicted ophthalmopathy. Ophthalmopathy was separated from stable hyperthyroidism by a 13 V-J model.

Note on this clonotype: What it recognizes is unknown.

Investigators excluded patients with uncontrolled infection, other autoimmune disease, pregnancy or lactation. The CDR3 has 14 amino acids. V lost 4 bases to trimming and J lost 4 bases, with 11 bases between them. CDR1 and CDR2 (germline): SGHRS, YFSETQ. RNA transcripts yielded amplified TCR beta CDR3 regions. Carried out on the TCR CDR3, a first-round RT-PCR used the HTBI primer set. TCRdb itself ran the multiplex PCR reads through MiXCR, one entry per CDR3 protein. The data contain fewer than 900,000 distinct CDR3 sequences, roughly 20% of them singletons. This clonotype originated in a woman in her forties or fifties with Graves' hyperthyroidism that later progressed to Graves' ophthalmopathy. Sequencing used blood. The gene calls are TRBV5-1 and TRBJ1-4; D gene uncertain. CDR3 DNA: TGCGCCAGCAGCCCGGGAAGGGATAATGAAAAACTGTTTTTT. It yields the protein CASSPGRDNEKLFF.